Listed below are T cell receptor beta chains from one sample, sequenced in a study of cytomegalovirus exposure and HLA in healthy donors. Assay: immunoSEQ multiplex PCR; the TCRdb copy retains only in-frame clones and omits some. The table shows about 210,000 clones, with over 70% occurring only once. The specimen sequenced was PBMCs. Source of these receptors: a man in his forties or fifties in good health and CMV-seropositive. The CDR3 runs from the conserved cysteine through the conserved F or W. The order of the fields is D gene, J gene, V gene, clone size, CDR3 protein, CDR3 DNA. The D gene is left open where the match is weak. Some rows have no size entry. The others give once, few or many, or a class for an expanded clone.

d_call: TRBD2; j_call: TRBJ2-3; v_call: TRBV28; clone_size: -; cdr3_aa: CASSPVAGVPDTQYF; cdr3_nt: TGTGCCAGCAGCCCCGTAGCGGGAGTTCCAGATACGCAGTATTTT
d_call: -; j_call: TRBJ2-1; v_call: TRBV2; clone_size: -; cdr3_aa: CASSEYRNNEQFF; cdr3_nt: TGTGCCAGCAGTGAATACAGAAACAATGAGCAGTTCTTC
d_call: -; j_call: TRBJ2-5; v_call: TRBV27; clone_size: -; cdr3_aa: CASSSLVRGETQYF; cdr3_nt: TGTGCCAGCAGTTCCCTTGTACGCGGGGAGACCCAGTACTTC
d_call: -; j_call: TRBJ1-1; v_call: TRBV28; clone_size: -; cdr3_aa: CASSLLDSSTEAFF; cdr3_nt: TGTGCCAGCAGCCTACTTGACAGCTCCACTGAAGCTTTCTTT
d_call: TRBD2; j_call: TRBJ2-1; v_call: TRBV7-9; clone_size: few; cdr3_aa: CASSPPGTSGRAHEQFF; cdr3_nt: TGTGCCAGCAGCCCCCCCGGGACTAGCGGGAGGGCCCATGAGCAGTTCTTC
d_call: TRBD2; j_call: TRBJ2-1; v_call: TRBV5-1; clone_size: -; cdr3_aa: CASSLAGTRNEQFF; cdr3_nt: TGCGCCAGCAGCTTGGCCGGGACTAGGAATGAGCAGTTCTTC
d_call: TRBD2; j_call: TRBJ2-3; v_call: TRBV7-2; clone_size: -; cdr3_aa: CASTPLAGLDTQYF; cdr3_nt: TGTGCCAGCACCCCACTAGCGGGACTAGATACGCAGTATTTT
d_call: -; j_call: TRBJ1-5; v_call: TRBV7-2; clone_size: -; cdr3_aa: CASSLDPFQPQHF; cdr3_nt: TGTGCCAGCAGCTTAGATCCGTTTCAGCCCCAGCATTTT
d_call: TRBD1; j_call: TRBJ2-4; v_call: TRBV15; clone_size: -; cdr3_aa: CATSSELRGLYIQYF; cdr3_nt: TGTGCCACCAGCAGCGAACTCAGGGGGCTGTACATTCAGTACTTC
d_call: TRBD1; j_call: TRBJ2-7; v_call: TRBV5-1; clone_size: -; cdr3_aa: CASSLGFRTGHGQYF; cdr3_nt: TGCGCCAGCAGCTTGGGCTTCCGGACAGGGCACGGGCAGTACTTC
d_call: TRBD2; j_call: TRBJ2-1; v_call: TRBV19; clone_size: -; cdr3_aa: CASSRLATPGQFF; cdr3_nt: TGTGCCAGTAGTAGACTAGCGACCCCGGGGCAGTTCTTC
d_call: -; j_call: TRBJ1-4; v_call: TRBV19; clone_size: -; cdr3_aa: CASSIASGTSNEKLFF; cdr3_nt: TGTGCCAGTAGTATAGCCTCCGGGACTTCCAATGAAAAACTGTTTTTT
d_call: -; j_call: TRBJ1-1; v_call: TRBV19; clone_size: -; cdr3_aa: CASTPGSANTEAFF; cdr3_nt: TGTGCCAGTACCCCGGGGTCAGCGAACACTGAAGCTTTCTTT
d_call: -; j_call: TRBJ2-1; v_call: TRBV4-3; clone_size: -; cdr3_aa: CASSQEYRGKGQFF; cdr3_nt: TGCGCCAGCAGCCAAGAATACCGGGGGAAAGGGCAGTTCTTC
d_call: -; j_call: TRBJ1-5; v_call: TRBV19; clone_size: -; cdr3_aa: CASSLDKNQPQHF; cdr3_nt: TGTGCCAGTTCCTTGGACAAAAATCAGCCCCAGCATTTT
d_call: TRBD1; j_call: TRBJ2-7; v_call: TRBV18; clone_size: few; cdr3_aa: CASSPSGQGYYEQYF; cdr3_nt: TGTGCCAGCTCACCGTCGGGACAGGGATACTACGAGCAGTACTTC
d_call: TRBD1; j_call: TRBJ2-2; v_call: TRBV18; clone_size: few; cdr3_aa: CASSGQELGGELFF; cdr3_nt: TGTGCCAGCTCAGGACAGGAGCTCGGCGGGGAGCTGTTTTTT
d_call: TRBD2; j_call: TRBJ2-3; v_call: TRBV5-3; clone_size: -; cdr3_aa: CARSLNGLAGEGDTDTQYF; cdr3_nt: TGTGCCAGAAGCTTGAATGGACTAGCGGGAGAAGGGGACACAGATACGCAGTATTTT
d_call: TRBD1; j_call: TRBJ2-5; v_call: TRBV15; clone_size: -; cdr3_aa: CATSRDRGTGSETQYF; cdr3_nt: TGTGCCACCAGCAGAGATAGGGGGACAGGGAGCGAGACCCAGTACTTC
d_call: -; j_call: TRBJ2-7; v_call: TRBV28; clone_size: -; cdr3_aa: CASSFANPSYEQYF; cdr3_nt: TGTGCCAGCAGTTTTGCGAACCCTTCGTACGAGCAGTACTTC
d_call: -; j_call: TRBJ2-7; v_call: TRBV7-8; clone_size: -; cdr3_aa: CASSLHLYEQYF; cdr3_nt: TGTGCCAGCAGCCTCCACTTGTACGAGCAGTACTTC
d_call: TRBD2; j_call: TRBJ2-3; v_call: TRBV5-4; clone_size: few; cdr3_aa: CASSLGLAAPTDTQYF; cdr3_nt: TGTGCCAGCAGCCTGGGACTAGCGGCACCCACAGATACGCAGTATTTT
d_call: TRBD1; j_call: TRBJ1-5; v_call: TRBV19; clone_size: once; cdr3_aa: CASSRTGTGDGQPQHF; cdr3_nt: TGTGCCAGTAGTAGAACGGGGACAGGGGATGGGCAGCCCCAGCATTTT
d_call: TRBD2; j_call: TRBJ2-1; v_call: TRBV2; clone_size: -; cdr3_aa: CASSALAGGTNEQFF; cdr3_nt: TGTGCCAGCAGTGCCCTAGCGGGAGGAACGAATGAGCAGTTCTTC
d_call: TRBD2; j_call: TRBJ2-3; v_call: TRBV5-4; clone_size: -; cdr3_aa: CASSFWLAGGVDTQYF; cdr3_nt: TGTGCCAGCAGCTTTTGGCTAGCGGGAGGTGTGGATACGCAGTATTTT
d_call: TRBD1; j_call: TRBJ1-3; v_call: TRBV25-1; clone_size: -; cdr3_aa: CASRTPGQGTGNTIYF; cdr3_nt: TGTGCCAGCAGGACTCCGGGACAGGGAACTGGAAACACCATATATTTT
d_call: TRBD1; j_call: TRBJ2-1; v_call: TRBV6-5; clone_size: -; cdr3_aa: CASSTRDRRPYEQFF; cdr3_nt: TGTGCCAGCAGCACCCGGGACAGACGTCCCTATGAGCAGTTCTTC
d_call: -; j_call: TRBJ2-7; v_call: TRBV7-9; clone_size: once; cdr3_aa: CTSSLDEVAEQYF; cdr3_nt: TGTACCAGCAGCTTAGATGAGGTAGCCGAGCAGTACTTC
d_call: TRBD1; j_call: TRBJ2-2; v_call: TRBV5-1; clone_size: once; cdr3_aa: CASYLSGTGLTGELFF; cdr3_nt: TGCGCCAGCTACTTGTCAGGGACAGGGCTTACCGGGGAGCTGTTTTTT
d_call: TRBD1; j_call: TRBJ2-7; v_call: TRBV6-5; clone_size: once; cdr3_aa: CASSYYRPNHRGGQYF; cdr3_nt: TGTGCCAGCAGTTACTACCGACCAAATCACAGGGGTGGGCAGTACTTC
d_call: TRBD2; j_call: TRBJ2-3; v_call: TRBV7-2; clone_size: few; cdr3_aa: CASSLASTSGRTDTQYF; cdr3_nt: TGTGCCAGCAGCTTAGCCTCTACTAGCGGGAGAACAGATACGCAGTATTTT
d_call: TRBD1; j_call: TRBJ1-5; v_call: TRBV2; clone_size: -; cdr3_aa: CASAGQNNQPQHF; cdr3_nt: TGTGCCAGCGCGGGACAGAACAATCAGCCCCAGCATTTT
d_call: -; j_call: TRBJ1-2; v_call: TRBV5-1; clone_size: once; cdr3_aa: CASSPHDSSGYTF; cdr3_nt: TGCGCCAGCAGCCCTCATGACAGTTCTGGCTACACCTTC
d_call: -; j_call: TRBJ2-7; v_call: TRBV7-2; clone_size: -; cdr3_aa: CASSYRSRGYEQYF; cdr3_nt: TGTGCCAGCAGTTACCGGTCCCGGGGCTACGAGCAGTACTTC
d_call: -; j_call: TRBJ2-5; v_call: TRBV5-4; clone_size: -; cdr3_aa: CASSLQETQYF; cdr3_nt: TGTGCCAGCAGCTTGCAGGAGACCCAGTACTTC
d_call: -; j_call: TRBJ1-2; v_call: TRBV28; clone_size: -; cdr3_aa: CASARGGGYGYTF; cdr3_nt: TGTGCCAGCGCCCGGGGGGGAGGTTATGGCTACACCTTC
d_call: -; j_call: TRBJ2-1; v_call: TRBV10-3; clone_size: -; cdr3_aa: CAISERGSTSSYNEQFF; cdr3_nt: TGTGCCATCAGTGAGCGGGGTTCGACCAGCTCCTACAATGAGCAGTTCTTC
d_call: TRBD1; j_call: TRBJ1-1; v_call: TRBV9; clone_size: -; cdr3_aa: CASSAGHRGYTEAFF; cdr3_nt: TGTGCCAGCAGCGCGGGGCACAGGGGGTACACTGAAGCTTTCTTT
d_call: -; j_call: TRBJ2-3; v_call: TRBV6-1; clone_size: -; cdr3_aa: CASRGKGVGTDTQYF; cdr3_nt: TGTGCCAGCAGGGGTAAGGGGGTTGGGACAGATACGCAGTATTTT
d_call: TRBD1; j_call: TRBJ2-3; v_call: TRBV5-5; clone_size: -; cdr3_aa: CASSRDRGDTQYF; cdr3_nt: TGTGCCAGCAGTCGGGACAGGGGCGATACGCAGTATTTT
d_call: -; j_call: TRBJ2-7; v_call: TRBV9; clone_size: -; cdr3_aa: CASSVEAGELYEQYF; cdr3_nt: TGTGCCAGCAGCGTAGAGGCAGGGGAACTGTACGAGCAGTACTTC
d_call: TRBD2; j_call: TRBJ2-1; v_call: TRBV29-1; clone_size: -; cdr3_aa: CSVGLAGYEQFF; cdr3_nt: TGCAGCGTTGGCCTAGCGGGATATGAGCAGTTCTTC
d_call: -; j_call: TRBJ2-7; v_call: TRBV4-2; clone_size: -; cdr3_aa: CASSPTGGGTVREQYF; cdr3_nt: TGTGCCAGCAGCCCCACGGGTGGGGGGACGGTGAGGGAGCAGTACTTC
d_call: -; j_call: TRBJ2-1; v_call: TRBV5-1; clone_size: -; cdr3_aa: CASRYAQGNEQFF; cdr3_nt: TGCGCCAGCAGATACGCCCAGGGCAATGAGCAGTTCTTC
d_call: TRBD2; j_call: TRBJ2-3; v_call: TRBV9; clone_size: -; cdr3_aa: CASSVELAGGTDTQYF; cdr3_nt: TGTGCCAGCAGCGTAGAACTAGCGGGAGGTACAGATACGCAGTATTTT
d_call: -; j_call: TRBJ1-3; v_call: TRBV7-8; clone_size: once; cdr3_aa: CASSGTTGNTIYF; cdr3_nt: TGTGCCAGCAGTGGGACAACTGGAAACACCATATATTTT
d_call: TRBD1; j_call: TRBJ2-7; v_call: TRBV6-5; clone_size: -; cdr3_aa: CASSYSGQGARYEQYF; cdr3_nt: TGTGCCAGCAGTTACTCGGGACAGGGGGCGCGTTACGAGCAGTACTTC
d_call: -; j_call: TRBJ2-5; v_call: TRBV18; clone_size: -; cdr3_aa: CASSPLPGQETQYF; cdr3_nt: TGTGCCAGCTCACCCCTTCCGGGACAAGAGACCCAGTACTTC
d_call: TRBD1; j_call: TRBJ1-2; v_call: TRBV4-3; clone_size: -; cdr3_aa: CASSQGTGDANYGYTF; cdr3_nt: TGCGCCAGCAGCCAAGGGACAGGGGATGCTAACTATGGCTACACCTTC
d_call: TRBD1; j_call: TRBJ2-7; v_call: TRBV9; clone_size: -; cdr3_aa: CASSGLPGQGTYEQYF; cdr3_nt: TGTGCCAGCAGCGGACTTCCGGGACAGGGTACCTACGAGCAGTACTTC
d_call: TRBD1; j_call: TRBJ2-1; v_call: TRBV2; clone_size: -; cdr3_aa: CASRGQGPTTDEQFF; cdr3_nt: TGTGCCAGCAGAGGACAGGGGCCAACTACAGATGAGCAGTTCTTC
d_call: -; j_call: TRBJ2-5; v_call: TRBV2; clone_size: once; cdr3_aa: CASSGGGGTIETQYF; cdr3_nt: TGTGCCAGCAGTGGGGGAGGGGGAACAATAGAGACCCAGTACTTC
d_call: TRBD1; j_call: TRBJ2-7; v_call: TRBV2; clone_size: -; cdr3_aa: CAGGQGYEQYF; cdr3_nt: TGTGCCGGGGGACAGGGCTACGAGCAGTACTTC
d_call: TRBD2; j_call: TRBJ2-1; v_call: TRBV9; clone_size: -; cdr3_aa: CASSEISGREAHTFF; cdr3_nt: TGTGCCAGCAGCGAGATAAGCGGGAGGGAGGCCCACACGTTCTTC
d_call: -; j_call: TRBJ2-2; v_call: TRBV7-3; clone_size: -; cdr3_aa: CASSLTRGTGELFF; cdr3_nt: TGTGCCAGCAGCTTAACGCGAGGTACCGGGGAGCTGTTTTTT
d_call: TRBD1; j_call: TRBJ2-1; v_call: TRBV19; clone_size: few; cdr3_aa: CASSIRTGANEQFF; cdr3_nt: TGTGCCAGTAGTATACGGACAGGGGCCAATGAGCAGTTCTTC
d_call: TRBD1; j_call: TRBJ1-5; v_call: TRBV7-9; clone_size: -; cdr3_aa: CSSTKGDRGYNQPQHF; cdr3_nt: TGTTCCAGCACCAAGGGGGACAGGGGTTATAATCAGCCCCAGCATTTT
d_call: TRBD2; j_call: TRBJ2-5; v_call: TRBV10-3; clone_size: -; cdr3_aa: CAIKSTSEGQETQYF; cdr3_nt: TGTGCCATCAAGTCGACTAGCGAGGGCCAAGAGACCCAGTACTTC